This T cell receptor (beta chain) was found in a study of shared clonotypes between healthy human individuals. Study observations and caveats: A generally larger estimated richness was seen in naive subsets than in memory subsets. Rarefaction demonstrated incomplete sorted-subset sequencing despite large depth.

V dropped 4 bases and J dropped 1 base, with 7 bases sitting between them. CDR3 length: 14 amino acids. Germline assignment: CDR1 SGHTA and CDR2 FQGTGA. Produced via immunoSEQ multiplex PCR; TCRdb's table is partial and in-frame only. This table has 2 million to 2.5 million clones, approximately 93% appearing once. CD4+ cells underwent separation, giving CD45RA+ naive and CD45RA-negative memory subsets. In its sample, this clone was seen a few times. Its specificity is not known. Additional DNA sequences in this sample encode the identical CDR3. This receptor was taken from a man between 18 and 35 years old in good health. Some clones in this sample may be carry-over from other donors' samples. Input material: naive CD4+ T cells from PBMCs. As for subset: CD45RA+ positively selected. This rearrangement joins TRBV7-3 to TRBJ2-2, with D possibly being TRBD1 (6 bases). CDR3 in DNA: TGTGCCAGCAGCTCGACAGGGAACACCGGGGAGCTGTTTTTT. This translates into CASSSTGNTGELFF.